This T cell receptor (beta chain) was sequenced during a study of Tregs in tolerant kidney transplant recipients (dated by TCRdb to the late 2010s). With respect to the entire study: The study used TCRbeta sequencing to identify donor-specific regulatory T cells before combined kidney and bone marrow transplantation, then tracked those cells after transplant. In a few healthy controls, several methods of expanding Tregs specific for an allogeneic donor were compared by TCRbeta repertoire sequencing.

Genomic DNA was extracted from sorted cells with the QIAGEN DNeasy Blood and Tissue Kit for TCRbeta CDR3 sequencing. High-throughput TCRbeta CDR3 sequencing, which included PCR amplification with bias correction and internal controls, was done commercially through immunoSEQ. In the authors' own workflow: Unique productive TCRbeta sequences were defined by CDR3 nucleotide sequence where primers matched, otherwise by CDR3 amino acid sequence with Vbeta and Jbeta genes. As a correction for sorting error, sequences shared between sorted populations at a frequency ratio of 2:1 or less were discarded, and the remaining shared sequences were assigned to the higher population. A sequence was defined as donor-reactive if the sequence was expanded at least 5-fold in CFSE-low cells compared with unstimulated cells and had a frequency of at least 0.01% in CFSE-low cells. Repertoire divergence was quantified by Jensen-Shannon divergence using the top 100 TCRbeta sequences ranked by frequency. For samples with multiple sequencing runs, sorting error was corrected separately for each run before the runs were pooled. The table comes from immuneACCESS by way of TCRdb, which keeps in-frame sequences with V and J called. Part of the clones is missing from these tables; in studies checked, under half for an unresolved V gene and the rest for unknown reasons. V and J calls and clone size are copied from that table; D and trimming were computed from the DNA. This sample holds some 240,000 clones; 84% were observed only once. The biggest ten clones account for around 0.6% of the sample.

Results and caveats for the whole study, not just this receptor: Because only a small number of patients were included, the study had limitations, and the results will need to be validated in larger populations as well as under other immunosuppression protocols. Biological reproducibility was not directly assessed, although technical replication error appeared to be minimal. Expanding Tregs with activated donor B cells appeared to identify the most biologically relevant and donor-specific TCRbeta repertoire.

Thawed PBMCs were FACS-sorted into unstimulated Tregs (CD4+CD25+CD127-), CD4+ non-Tregs (CD4+CD25-), CD4 cells and CD8 cells. Blood from healthy controls was obtained either from healthy volunteers or as purchased buffy coats. Healthy control blood was processed to PBMCs with a Ficoll density gradient and then cryopreserved, whereas patient PBMCs were collected both before and after transplant. Comment on this clone: Its target antigen remains unknown. No qualities accompany the bases; no much larger clone lies one base away.

Reading the germline V gene (reference sequence) gives CDR1 LNHDA and CDR2 SQIVND. V lost 8 bases and J lost 0 bases, and the count of bases not matched to a germline gene is 5. The CDR3 goes from the cysteine to the phenylalanine over 14 residues. Only the CDR3 part of the read is kept: 42 bases, read in frame from the first base. The receptor chain draws on TRBV19 and TRBJ2-3, with 7 bases matching TRBD1. This receptor was taken from a human donor in good health. Sequencing was done on a sample of CD4+ T cells from blood. The sequence in DNA is TGTGCCAGTTTGGGACAGCCTAGCACAGATACGCAGTATTTT. This encodes CASLGQPSTDTQYF. This CDR3, with the reference TRBV19 and TRBJ2-3 proteins standing in past its ends, gives the full variable domain DGGITQSPKYLFRKEGQNVTLSCEQNLNHDAMYWYRQDPGQGLRLIYYSQIVNDFQKGDIAEGYSVSREKKESFPLTVTSAQKNPTAFYLCASLGQPSTDTQYFGPGTRLTVL.